In this sample, the clone carrying this T cell receptor (beta chain) turned up a few times. Its target is unknown. V was clipped by 4 bases and J by 1 base, with 8 bases between them. The CDR3 has 13 residues. The V gene's germline CDR1 is SQVTM and CDR2 ANQGSEA. Described treatment: approximately 18 received Ad26.COV2.S at low or high dose, single or two shots; 5 received placebo; per-sample allocation not given. Collection of samples fell on day 63 after the first vaccine or placebo injection. Whoever gave the sample was an adult aged 18-55 years in Boston. The data were produced by immunoSEQ multiplex PCR, yet TCRdb's version contains in-frame clones alone and is incomplete. The sample has approximately 480,000 clones, around 88% seen once; the top ten hold roughly 13%. These data come from a study of Ad26.COV2.S vaccination and SARS-CoV-2 variants. About the research overall: Donor was assigned to the Ad26.COV2.S arm of trial COV1001. Intramuscular Ad26.COV2.S at 5x10^10 or 1x10^11 viral particles.

Findings and caveats of the study: Estimates derived from TCR breadth and depth analyses may have underestimated total T cell responses.

This rearrangement joins TRBV29-1 to TRBJ1-5; D not resolved. Sequencing was performed on peripheral blood, taken in a trial of Ad26.COV2.S vaccine versus placebo. This receptor was obtained from a person aged 18-65 years who received the Ad26.COV2.S COVID-19 vaccine or a placebo. Here the CDR3 DNA reads TGCAGCGTTGTTGAGGGAAGCAATCAGCCCCAGCATTTT. This gives the protein CSVVEGSNQPQHF. The whole variable domain, remainder taken from reference TRBV29-1 and TRBJ1-5, is SAVISQKPSRDICQRGTSLTIQCQVDSQVTMMFWYRQQPGQSLTLIATANQGSEATYESGFVIDKFPISRPNLTFSTLTVSNMSPEDSSIYLCSVVEGSNQPQHFGDGTRLSIL.